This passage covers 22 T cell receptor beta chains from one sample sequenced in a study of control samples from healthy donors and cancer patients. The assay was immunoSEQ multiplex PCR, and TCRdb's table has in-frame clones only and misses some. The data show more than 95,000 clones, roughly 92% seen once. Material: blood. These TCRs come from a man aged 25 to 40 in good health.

DNA for the CDR3: TGTGCCAGTACCTTTACCCCGGAGAATCAGCCCCAGCATTTT. Translation: CASTFTPENQPQHF. This rearrangement joins TRBV19 to TRBJ1-5; no clear D. Trimming stripped 7 bases from V and 4 bases from J, with 14 bases between. CDR3 length: 14 amino acids. Per the germline V gene, CDR1 is LNHDA and CDR2 is SQIVND (reference sequence).

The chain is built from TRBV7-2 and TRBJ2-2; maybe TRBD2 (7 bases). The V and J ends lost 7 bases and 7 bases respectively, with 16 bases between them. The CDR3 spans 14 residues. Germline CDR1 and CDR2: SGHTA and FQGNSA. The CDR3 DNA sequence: TGTGCCAGCAACAAGGGGGGGACTTTCGGGGAGCTGTTTTTT. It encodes CASNKGGTFGELFF. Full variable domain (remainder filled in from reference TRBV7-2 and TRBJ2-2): GAGVSQSPSNKVTEKGKDVELRCDPISGHTALYWYRQSLGQGLEFLIYFQGNSAPDKSGLPSDRFSAERTGGSVSTLTIQRTQQEDSAVYLCASNKGGTFGELFFGEGSRLTVL.

CDR3 amino acids: CASSVGTGTSTDTQYF. For the CDR3, the DNA is TGTGCCAGCAGCGTCGGGACAGGGACTAGCACAGATACGCAGTATTTT. The chain links TRBV9 to TRBJ2-3; 9 nucleotides match TRBD1. With 2 bases clipped from V and 0 bases from J, the junction kept 4 bases outside the gene matches. Germline lookup yields CDR1 SGDLS and CDR2 YYNGEE. The CDR3 loop spans 16 amino acids. Based on the CDR3 plus reference TRBV9 and TRBJ2-3, the full variable domain is DSGVTQTPKHLITATGQRVTLRCSPRSGDLSVYWYQQSLDQGLQFLIQYYNGEERAKGNILERFSAQQFPDLHSELNLSSLELGDSALYFCASSVGTGTSTDTQYFGPGTRLTVL.

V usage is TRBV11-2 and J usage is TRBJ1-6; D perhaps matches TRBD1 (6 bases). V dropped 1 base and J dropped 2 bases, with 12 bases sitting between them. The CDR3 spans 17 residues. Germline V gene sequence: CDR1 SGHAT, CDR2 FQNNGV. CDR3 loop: CASSLVARGAYNSPLHF. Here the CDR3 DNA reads TGTGCCAGCAGCTTAGTGGCCAGGGGAGCCTATAATTCACCCCTCCACTTT.

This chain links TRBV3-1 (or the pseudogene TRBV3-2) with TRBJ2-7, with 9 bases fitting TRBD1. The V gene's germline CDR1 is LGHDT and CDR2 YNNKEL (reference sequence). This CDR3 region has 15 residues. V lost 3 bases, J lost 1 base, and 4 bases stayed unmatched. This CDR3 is CASSQPGQGSYEQYF. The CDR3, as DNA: TGTGCCAGCAGCCAGCCGGGACAGGGTTCCTACGAGCAGTACTTC.

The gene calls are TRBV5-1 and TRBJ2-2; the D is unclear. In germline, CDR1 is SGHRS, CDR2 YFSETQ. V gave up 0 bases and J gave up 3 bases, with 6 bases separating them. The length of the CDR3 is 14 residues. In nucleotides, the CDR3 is TGCGCCAGCAGCTTGGCGTGGGACACCGGGGAGCTGTTTTTT. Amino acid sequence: CASSLAWDTGELFF.

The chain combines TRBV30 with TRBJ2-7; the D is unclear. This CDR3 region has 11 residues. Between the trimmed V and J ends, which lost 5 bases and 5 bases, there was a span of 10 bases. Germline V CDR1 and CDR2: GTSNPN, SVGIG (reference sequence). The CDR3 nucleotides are TGTGCCTGGGAAACTGGGGACGAGCAGTACTTC. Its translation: CAWETGDEQYF.

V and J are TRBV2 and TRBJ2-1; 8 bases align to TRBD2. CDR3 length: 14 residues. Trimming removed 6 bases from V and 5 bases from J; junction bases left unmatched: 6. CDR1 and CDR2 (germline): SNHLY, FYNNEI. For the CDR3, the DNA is TGTGCCAGCAGCCTCAGCGGGGGCAACAATGAGCAGTTCTTC. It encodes CASSLSGGNNEQFF.

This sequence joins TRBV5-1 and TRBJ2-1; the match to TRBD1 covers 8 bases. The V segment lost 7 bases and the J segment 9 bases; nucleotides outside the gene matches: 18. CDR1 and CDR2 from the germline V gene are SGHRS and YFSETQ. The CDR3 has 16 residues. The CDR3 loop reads CASADYRGAVSVEQFF. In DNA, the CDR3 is TGCGCCAGCGCGGACTACAGGGGGGCCGTGTCCGTTGAGCAGTTCTTC.

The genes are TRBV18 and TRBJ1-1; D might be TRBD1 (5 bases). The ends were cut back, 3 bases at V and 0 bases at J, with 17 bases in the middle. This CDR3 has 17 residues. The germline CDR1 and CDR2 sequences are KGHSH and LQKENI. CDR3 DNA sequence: TGTGCCAGCTCACCGTACCGGCAGGGAGACATGAACACTGAAGCTTTCTTT. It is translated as CASSPYRQGDMNTEAFF.

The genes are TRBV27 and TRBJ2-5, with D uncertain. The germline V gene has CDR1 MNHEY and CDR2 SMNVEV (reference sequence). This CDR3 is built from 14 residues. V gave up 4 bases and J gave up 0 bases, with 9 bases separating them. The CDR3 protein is CASSSAKYQETQYF. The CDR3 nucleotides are TGTGCCAGCAGTTCAGCGAAGTACCAAGAGACCCAGTACTTC.

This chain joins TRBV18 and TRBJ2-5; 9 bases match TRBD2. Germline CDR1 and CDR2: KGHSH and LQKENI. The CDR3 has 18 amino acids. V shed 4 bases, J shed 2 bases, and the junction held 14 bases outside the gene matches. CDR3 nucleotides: TGTGCCAGCTCACAAACCTCGAGACCTACTAGCGGGCAAGAGACCCAGTACTTC. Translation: CASSQTSRPTSGQETQYF.

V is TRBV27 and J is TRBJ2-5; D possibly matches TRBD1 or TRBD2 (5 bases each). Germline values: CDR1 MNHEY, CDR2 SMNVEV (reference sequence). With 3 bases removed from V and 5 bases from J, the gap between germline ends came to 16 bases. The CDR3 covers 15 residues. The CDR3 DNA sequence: TGTGCCAGCAGTTTTCTGGGGCAAGAGGGGGAGACCCAGTACTTC. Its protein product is CASSFLGQEGETQYF.

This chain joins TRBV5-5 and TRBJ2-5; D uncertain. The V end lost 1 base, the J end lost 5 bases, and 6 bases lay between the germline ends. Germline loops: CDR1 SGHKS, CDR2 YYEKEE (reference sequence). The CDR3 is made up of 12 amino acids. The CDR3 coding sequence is TGTGCCAGCAGCTTGAGTTTGGAGACCCAGTACTTC. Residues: CASSLSLETQYF. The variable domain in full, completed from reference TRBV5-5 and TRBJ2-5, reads DAGVTQSPTHLIKTRGQQVTLRCSPISGHKSVSWYQQVLGQGPQFIFQYYEKEERGRGNFPDRFSARQFPNYSSELNVNALLLGDSALYLCASSLSLETQYFGPGTRLLVL.

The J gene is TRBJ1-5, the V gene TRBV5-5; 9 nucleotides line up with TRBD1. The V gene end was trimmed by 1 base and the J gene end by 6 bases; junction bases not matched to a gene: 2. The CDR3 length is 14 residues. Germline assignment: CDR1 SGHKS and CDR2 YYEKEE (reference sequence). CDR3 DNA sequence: TGTGCCAGCAGCTTGAGGACAGGGGTTCAGCCCCAGCATTTT. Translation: CASSLRTGVQPQHF.

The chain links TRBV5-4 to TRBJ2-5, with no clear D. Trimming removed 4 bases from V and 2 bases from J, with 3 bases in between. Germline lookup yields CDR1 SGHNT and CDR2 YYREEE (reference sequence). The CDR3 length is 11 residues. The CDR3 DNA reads TGTGCCAGCAGCCAACAAGAGACCCAGTACTTC. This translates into CASSQQETQYF.

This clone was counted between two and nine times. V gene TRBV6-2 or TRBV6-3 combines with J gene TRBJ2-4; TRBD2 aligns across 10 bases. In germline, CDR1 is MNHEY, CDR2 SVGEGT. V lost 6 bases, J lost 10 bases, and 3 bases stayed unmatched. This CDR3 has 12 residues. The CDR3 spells CASSPAGGIQYF. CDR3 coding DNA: TGTGCCAGCAGCCCAGCGGGGGGGATTCAGTACTTC.

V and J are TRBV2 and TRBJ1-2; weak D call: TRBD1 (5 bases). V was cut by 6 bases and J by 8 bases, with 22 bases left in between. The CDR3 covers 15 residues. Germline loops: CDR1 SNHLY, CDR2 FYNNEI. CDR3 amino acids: CASRVEITGPGGYTF. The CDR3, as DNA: TGTGCCAGCAGAGTCGAAATCACAGGCCCAGGAGGCTACACCTTC.

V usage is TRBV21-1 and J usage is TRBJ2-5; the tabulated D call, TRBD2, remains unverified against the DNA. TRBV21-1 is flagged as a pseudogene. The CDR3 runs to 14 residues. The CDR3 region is CASSKVPVLETQYF. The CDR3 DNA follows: TGTGCCAGCAGCAAAGTACCGGTTTTAGAGACCCAGTACTTC.

DNA of the CDR3: TGTGCCAGCAGCTTGGTCCTCCTCGCGGGGGGCGGGGAAAACATTCAGTACTTC. Protein: CASSLVLLAGGGENIQYF. The chain is built from TRBV5-4 and TRBJ2-4; 8 bases match TRBD2. The trim removed 0 bases at V and 5 bases at J, leaving 13 bases unmatched. Germline V CDR1 and CDR2: SGHNT, YYREEE (reference sequence). The CDR3 spans 18 residues.

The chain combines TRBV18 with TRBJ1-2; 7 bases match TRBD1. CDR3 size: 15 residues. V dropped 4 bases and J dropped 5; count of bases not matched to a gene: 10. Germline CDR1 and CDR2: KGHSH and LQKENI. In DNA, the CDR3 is TGTGCCAGCTCACGACAGGGCCTCCCTCGGTATGGCTACACCTTC. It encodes CASSRQGLPRYGYTF.

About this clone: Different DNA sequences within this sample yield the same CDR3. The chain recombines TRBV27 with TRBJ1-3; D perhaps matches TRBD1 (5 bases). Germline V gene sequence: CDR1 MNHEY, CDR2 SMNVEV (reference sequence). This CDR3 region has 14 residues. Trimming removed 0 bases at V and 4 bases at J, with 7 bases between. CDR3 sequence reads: CASSLSAGGNTIYF. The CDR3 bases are TGTGCCAGCAGTTTATCCGCAGGGGGAAACACCATATATTTT.